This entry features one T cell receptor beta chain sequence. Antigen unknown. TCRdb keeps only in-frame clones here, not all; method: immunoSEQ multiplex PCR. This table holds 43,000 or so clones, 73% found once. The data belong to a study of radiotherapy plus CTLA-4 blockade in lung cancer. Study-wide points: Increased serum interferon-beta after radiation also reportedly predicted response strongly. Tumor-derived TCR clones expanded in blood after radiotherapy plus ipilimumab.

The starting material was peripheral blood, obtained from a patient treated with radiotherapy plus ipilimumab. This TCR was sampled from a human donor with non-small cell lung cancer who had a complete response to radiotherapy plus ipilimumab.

The CDR3 sequence: CASSLGAGPNTGELFF. As DNA, the CDR3 is TGTGCCAGCAGCTTAGGGGCAGGGCCGAACACCGGGGAGCTGTTTTTT. The chain employs TRBV7-2 and TRBJ2-2, with D possibly being TRBD1 (5 bases). Trimming removed 1 base from V and 0 bases from J, with 9 bases in between. Germline CDR1 and CDR2: SGHTA and FQGNSA. This CDR3 contains 16 residues.